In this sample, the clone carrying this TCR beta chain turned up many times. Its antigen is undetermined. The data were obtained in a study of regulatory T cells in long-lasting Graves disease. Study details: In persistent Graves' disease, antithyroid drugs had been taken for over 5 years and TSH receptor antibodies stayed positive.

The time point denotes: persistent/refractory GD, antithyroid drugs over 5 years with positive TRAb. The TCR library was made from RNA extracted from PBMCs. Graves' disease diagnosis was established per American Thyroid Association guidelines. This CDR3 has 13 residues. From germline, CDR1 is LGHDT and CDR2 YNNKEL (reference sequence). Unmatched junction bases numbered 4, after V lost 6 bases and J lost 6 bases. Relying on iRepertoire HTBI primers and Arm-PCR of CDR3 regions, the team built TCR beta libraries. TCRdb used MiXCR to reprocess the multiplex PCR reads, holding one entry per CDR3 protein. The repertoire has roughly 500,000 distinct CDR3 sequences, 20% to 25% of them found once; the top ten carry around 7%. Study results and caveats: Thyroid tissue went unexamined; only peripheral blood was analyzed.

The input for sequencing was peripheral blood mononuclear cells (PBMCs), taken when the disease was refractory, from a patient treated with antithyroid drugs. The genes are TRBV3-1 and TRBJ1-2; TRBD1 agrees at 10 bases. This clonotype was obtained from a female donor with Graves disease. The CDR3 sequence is CASSPGQGNGYTF. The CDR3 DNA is TGTGCCAGCAGTCCGGGACAGGGGAATGGCTACACCTTC.